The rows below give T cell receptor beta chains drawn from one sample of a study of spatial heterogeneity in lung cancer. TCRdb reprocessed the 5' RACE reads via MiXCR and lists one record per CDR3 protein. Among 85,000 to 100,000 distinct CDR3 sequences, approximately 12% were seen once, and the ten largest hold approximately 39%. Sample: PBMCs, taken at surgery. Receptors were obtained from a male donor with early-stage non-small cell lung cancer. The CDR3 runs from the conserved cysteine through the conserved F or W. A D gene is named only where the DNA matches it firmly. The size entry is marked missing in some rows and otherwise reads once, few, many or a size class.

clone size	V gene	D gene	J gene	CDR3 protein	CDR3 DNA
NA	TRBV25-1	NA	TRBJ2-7	CASSGDTEEQYF	TGTGCCAGCAGTGGAGATACGGAGGAGCAGTACTTC
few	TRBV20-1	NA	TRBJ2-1	CSASLPGLSSYNEQFF	TGCAGTGCTAGTCTGCCAGGCCTGAGCTCCTACAATGAGCAGTTCTTC
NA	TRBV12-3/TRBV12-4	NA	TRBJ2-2	CASSYAGELFF	TGTGCCAGCAGTTACGCCGGGGAGCTGTTTTTT
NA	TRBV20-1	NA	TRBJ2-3	CSCEKYTDTQYF	TGCAGTTGCGAAAAGTACACAGATACGCAGTATTTT
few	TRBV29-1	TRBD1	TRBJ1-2	CSVREGAWGYTF	TGCAGCGTCCGCGAGGGGGCCTGGGGCTACACCTTC
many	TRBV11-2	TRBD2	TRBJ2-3	CASSPGTSGVTDTQYF	TGTGCCAGCAGCCCAGGGACTAGCGGGGTCACAGATACGCAGTATTTT
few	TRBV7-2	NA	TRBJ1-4	CASSLEGTLNEKLFF	TGTGCCAGCAGCTTAGAGGGGACCCTAAATGAAAAACTGTTTTTT
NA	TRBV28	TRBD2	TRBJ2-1	CASKSPHTSGGSYNEQFF	TGTGCCAGCAAAAGCCCACACACTAGCGGGGGCTCCTACAATGAGCAGTTCTTC
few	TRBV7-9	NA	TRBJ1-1	CASSLNTNTEAFF	TGTGCCAGCAGCTTAAACACGAACACTGAAGCTTTCTTT
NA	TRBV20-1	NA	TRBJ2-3	CSASSQGADTQYF	TGCAGTGCTAGTTCGCAGGGTGCAGATACGCAGTATTTT